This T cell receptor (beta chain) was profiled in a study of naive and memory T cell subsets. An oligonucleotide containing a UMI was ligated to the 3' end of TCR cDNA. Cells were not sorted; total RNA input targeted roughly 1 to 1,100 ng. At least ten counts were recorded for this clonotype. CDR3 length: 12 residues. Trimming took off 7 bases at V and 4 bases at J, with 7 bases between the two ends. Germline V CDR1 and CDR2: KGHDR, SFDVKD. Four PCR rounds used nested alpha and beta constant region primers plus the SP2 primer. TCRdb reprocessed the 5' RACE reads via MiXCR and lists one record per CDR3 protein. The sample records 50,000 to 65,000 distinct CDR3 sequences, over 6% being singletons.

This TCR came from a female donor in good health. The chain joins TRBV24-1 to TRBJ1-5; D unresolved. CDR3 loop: CATSGPNQPQHF. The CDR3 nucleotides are TGTGCCACCAGCGGACCTAATCAGCCCCAGCATTTT.